This T cell receptor (beta chain) came from a study of control samples from healthy donors and cancer patients. Only in-frame clones appear in the TCRdb table, and some are missing; sequencing was by immunoSEQ multiplex PCR. This table has over 80,000 clones, 82% appearing once. The CDR3 totals 19 residues. Trimming pared 0 bases from V and 0 bases from J, leaving 18 bases between. The chain is built from TRBV23-1 and TRBJ2-1; D perhaps matches TRBD2 (5 bases). TRBV23-1 is marked as an open reading frame, function uncertain. The source of this sequence is a man between 60 and 70 years old in good health. Input material: blood. The CDR3, as DNA: TGCGCCAGCAGTCAATCGTTCTCGAGCGGCGAAAGCTCCTACAATGAGCAGTTCTTC. As protein: CASSQSFSSGESSYNEQFF.